The rows below give T cell receptor beta chains drawn from one sample of a study of human T cells and chemical hapten exposure. In TCRdb, the RACE reads were re-called with MiXCR into one record per CDR3 protein. The table has 39,000 or so distinct CDR3 sequences, about 4.2% seen once; the top ten hold around 26%. The specimen comprised whole blood, sampled in connection with sensitization to the hapten diphenylcyclopropenone (DPC). The receptor source for this set is a man in his fifties or sixties with alopecia areata. Some clones in this sample may be carry-over from other donors' samples. Both conserved end residues are part of each CDR3. D genes are given only for firm matches. Size is omitted from some rows. Given values are once, few, many or a class for expanded clones.

.	TRBV5-5	TRBJ2-3	many	TGTGCCAGCAGCTTCACCTTAGTGGGGTCTTCAGATACGCAGTATTTT	CASSFTLVGSSDTQYF
.	TRBV10-1	TRBJ2-1	few	TGCGCCAGCAGTGAGTCGGGGGTTGCTGAGCAGTTCTTC	CASSESGVAEQFF
.	TRBV27	TRBJ1-5	many	TGTGCCAGCAGTTTAGGATTAGGGGGGGATCAGCCCCAGCATTTT	CASSLGLGGDQPQHF
TRBD1	TRBV30	TRBJ2-1	many	TGTGCCTGGGGACAGGGGCACAATGAGCAGTTCTTC	CAWGQGHNEQFF
TRBD2	TRBV12-3/TRBV12-4	TRBJ2-1	many	TGTGCCAGCAGGAAGGGACTAGCGGGAAACAATGAGCAGTTCTTC	CASRKGLAGNNEQFF
.	TRBV3-1	TRBJ2-1	many	TGTGCCAGCAGCCAAGCCAATGAGCAGTTCTTC	CASSQANEQFF
.	TRBV20-1	TRBJ2-3	many	TGCAGTGCTGTCTCTTACGGGCCTTACACAGATACGCAGTATTTT	CSAVSYGPYTDTQYF
TRBD1	TRBV6-6	TRBJ1-5	many	TGTGCCAGCAGTGAAACAGGGGCTCAGCCCCAGCATTTT	CASSETGAQPQHF
TRBD1	TRBV27	TRBJ1-5	.	TGTGCCAGCAGTTTAAAGACAGGGTTGAATCAGCCCCAGCATTTT	CASSLKTGLNQPQHF
.	TRBV10-3	TRBJ2-7	.	TGTGCCATCAGCCTGACTAGTGCCATCTCCTACGAGCAGTACTTC	CAISLTSAISYEQYF
.	TRBV28	TRBJ1-2	many	TGTGCCAGCAGTTTCAAGAGGGATGGCTACACCTTC	CASSFKRDGYTF
.	TRBV7-2	TRBJ2-7	many	TGTGCCAGCAGCCGCAGCCCAGACGCCCGGAGCTCCTACGAGCAGTACTTC	CASSRSPDARSSYEQYF
.	TRBV12-3/TRBV12-4	TRBJ1-4	few	TGTGCCAGCACCGTCTATGGGGAAAAACTGTTTTTT	CASTVYGEKLFF
TRBD1	TRBV3-1	TRBJ1-5	many	TGTGCCAGCAGCCACGCGACAGGGATCAATCAGCCCCAGCATTTT	CASSHATGINQPQHF
TRBD1	TRBV3-1	TRBJ1-6	.	TGTGCCAGCAGCCCACGACAGGGGACGGCACCCCTCCACTTT	CASSPRQGTAPLHF
.	TRBV7-2	TRBJ2-7	many	TGTGCCAGCGGAAGGGACTCCTACGAGCAGTACTTC	CASGRDSYEQYF
TRBD1	TRBV20-1	TRBJ1-2	many	TGCAGTGCTAGACCGGGACAGGGAAACTATGGCTACACCTTC	CSARPGQGNYGYTF
TRBD1	TRBV30	TRBJ1-5	few	TGTGCCTGGAGTCACCCCAGATTCGACAGGGAAAATCAGCCCCAGCATTTT	CAWSHPRFDRENQPQHF
.	TRBV28	TRBJ1-5	many	TGTGCCAGCAGCCAGACCATGCAAGGGATAGGCAATCAGCCCCAGCATTTT	CASSQTMQGIGNQPQHF
TRBD1	TRBV7-9	TRBJ1-4	few	TGTGCCAGCAGAATCACAGGGGGTTCGGAAAAACTGTTTTTT	CASRITGGSEKLFF
.	TRBV5-1	TRBJ1-1	.	TGCGCCAGCAGCCCCAGCGGGGGTTACAACACTGAAGCTTTCTTT	CASSPSGGYNTEAFF
.	TRBV5-1	TRBJ2-2	many	TGCGCCAGCAGCTCTACTAGCTCGGGTGCGGGGGAGCTGTTTTTT	CASSSTSSGAGELFF
.	TRBV20-1	TRBJ1-1	many	TGCAGTGCTAGGTTCCCGAACACTGAAGCTTTCTTT	CSARFPNTEAFF
.	TRBV25-1	TRBJ2-7	many	TGTGCCAGCAGTGGGGGTGGGGAATCCTACGAGCAGTACTTC	CASSGGGESYEQYF
.	TRBV20-1	TRBJ2-7	medium-sized	TGCAGTGCTAGATCAGAGGCAGGGGTTTTGGACGGCGACGAGCAGTACTTC	CSARSEAGVLDGDEQYF
.	TRBV6-2/TRBV6-3	TRBJ2-3	many	TGTGCCAGCAGTTACGGAAGGGCAGATACGCAGTATTTT	CASSYGRADTQYF
.	TRBV12-3/TRBV12-4	TRBJ2-3	many	TGTGCCAGCAGTTTACGAGATACGCAGTATTTT	CASSLRDTQYF
TRBD2	TRBV29-1	TRBJ2-1	many	TGCAGCGTTGAAGTACTAGCGGGAGAGGGGCAGTTCTTC	CSVEVLAGEGQFF
.	TRBV20-1	TRBJ1-5	few	TGCAGTGCTAGAGTGGGTGGGAATCAGCCCCAGCATTTT	CSARVGGNQPQHF
TRBD1	TRBV5-4	TRBJ2-2	many	TGTGCCAGCAGCTTGGAAGGACAGGGGACCGGGGAGCTGTTTTTT	CASSLEGQGTGELFF
TRBD1	TRBV6-2/TRBV6-3	TRBJ1-5	few	TGTGCCAGCCGGCGGATACAGGGGAGCAATCAGCCCCAGCATTTT	CASRRIQGSNQPQHF
.	TRBV7-2	TRBJ2-7	few	TGTGCCAGCAACTTAGCAGGGTTAGGATCCGAGCAGTACTTC	CASNLAGLGSEQYF
.	TRBV27	TRBJ1-1	many	TGTGCCAGCAGTTTATCGAAAGCGCCACGTGCTGAAGCTTTCTTT	CASSLSKAPRAEAFF
.	TRBV10-3	TRBJ2-1	many	TGTGCCACCCGGGACTCCTCGGACAATGAGCAGTTCTTC	CATRDSSDNEQFF
TRBD1	TRBV20-1	TRBJ1-6	many	TGCAGTGCTACGACAGGACAGGGTTATAATTCACCCCTCCACTTT	CSATTGQGYNSPLHF
TRBD1	TRBV3-1	TRBJ1-5	.	TGTGCCAGCAGCCACAACCAAGGGACAGGGGATCAGCCCCAGCATTTT	CASSHNQGTGDQPQHF
TRBD2	TRBV30	TRBJ2-1	many	TGTGCCTGGAGTGTTGGGCGGGAGGGCCCCAATGAGCAGTTCTTC	CAWSVGREGPNEQFF
.	TRBV6-7	TRBJ2-7	many	TGTGCCAGCAGTTACAGTACCGAAAGCTCCTACGAGCAGTACTTC	CASSYSTESSYEQYF
TRBD2	TRBV28	TRBJ2-3	many	TGTGCCAGCAGTTCACCCCCGGGCCTAGCGGGATACACAGATACGCAGTATTTT	CASSSPPGLAGYTDTQYF
.	TRBV18	TRBJ2-3	many	TGTGCCAGCTCACCACCGGTTGGGGCAGATACGCAGTATTTT	CASSPPVGADTQYF
.	TRBV18	TRBJ1-1	many	TGTGCCAGCTCACCCCAGGGGAGCACTGAAGCTTTCTTT	CASSPQGSTEAFF
TRBD1	TRBV6-5	TRBJ1-2	many	TGTGCCAGCAGCCTCCGGGACAGACATGGCTACACCTTC	CASSLRDRHGYTF
.	TRBV3-1	TRBJ1-1	many	TGTGCCAGCAGCCAAGGGGGAGGGGTGTGGACTGAAGCTTTCTTT	CASSQGGGVWTEAFF
.	TRBV27	TRBJ2-2	many	TGTGCCAGCAGTTTAAACGGACCAAACACCGGGGAGCTGTTTTTT	CASSLNGPNTGELFF
.	TRBV18	TRBJ1-3	many	TGTGCCAGCTCACCACAGGGGAGTTCTGGAAACACCATATATTTT	CASSPQGSSGNTIYF
TRBD2	TRBV5-1	TRBJ2-1	many	TGCGCCAGCAGCTTGGCCCGGAGCGGGAGGGCCAACAATGAGCAGTTCTTC	CASSLARSGRANNEQFF
.	TRBV2	TRBJ1-5	few	TGTGCCAGCGGAACAGAAAGCAATCAGCCCCAGCATTTT	CASGTESNQPQHF
.	TRBV7-2	TRBJ2-1	many	TGTGCCAGCAGCCCCAGCGCGGGGAATGAGCAGTTCTTC	CASSPSAGNEQFF
.	TRBV7-2	TRBJ2-5	many	TGTGCCAGCAGCTCCCCGAGGCAGATATACCAAGAGACCCAGTACTTC	CASSSPRQIYQETQYF
.	TRBV20-1	TRBJ2-3	many	TGCAGTGCTAGGAGTTCAGGAAGGAGCACAGATACGCAGTATTTT	CSARSSGRSTDTQYF
TRBD2	TRBV3-1	TRBJ2-3	few	TGTGCCAGCAGCCCCGGGACTAGCGGGAGTAGCCCAGATACGCAGTATTTT	CASSPGTSGSSPDTQYF
.	TRBV7-2	TRBJ2-3	many	TGTGCCAGCAGCTTAGAACGGCAAAGCACAGATACGCAGTATTTT	CASSLERQSTDTQYF
.	TRBV30	TRBJ1-2	many	TGTGCCTGGAGTGGAGGCCCGAATGGCTACACCTTC	CAWSGGPNGYTF